The 4 T cell receptor beta chains listed next were all sequenced from one sample in a study of blood T cell repertoires in COVID-19. The table came from immunoSEQ multiplex PCR; TCRdb's copy has only in-frame clones and leaves some out. The data hold approximately 45,000 clones, with 85% to 90% observed a single time. The sequenced material came from peripheral blood. These receptors all stem from a human donor in a cohort sampled during active COVID-19.

This clone was found a few times. The chain uses TRBV3-1 (or the pseudogene TRBV3-2) and TRBJ1-5; 7 nucleotides match TRBD1. Germline lookup yields CDR1 LGHDT and CDR2 YNNKEL (reference sequence). The CDR3 runs 14 residues. V was pared by 1 base and J by 7 bases, with 4 bases of the junction left unmatched. CDR3 loop: CASSQGRGNQPQHF. The CDR3 nucleotides are TGTGCCAGCAGCCAAGGCAGGGGGAACCAGCCCCAGCATTTT.

The chain recombines TRBV1 with TRBJ2-1; the table's D gene call, TRBD1, was not cross checked with the DNA. TRBV1 is flagged as a pseudogene. The CDR3 has 17 amino acids. CDR3 nucleotides: TGCACCAGCAGCCAAGAGCGGGACAGGCCGCGCTACAATGAGCAGTTCTTC. It codes for CTSSQERDRPRYNEQFF.

The chain combines TRBV19 with TRBJ1-5; 8 nucleotides agree with TRBD1. The germline V gene has CDR1 LNHDA and CDR2 SQIVND (reference sequence). There are 15 residues in the CDR3. With 7 bases clipped from V and 2 bases from J, the junction kept 7 bases outside the gene matches. CDR3: CASTGQGGGNQPQHF. The CDR3 bases are TGTGCCAGTACCGGACAGGGAGGGGGCAATCAGCCCCAGCATTTT.

V usage is TRBV7-2 and J usage is TRBJ2-2, with D perhaps TRBD2 (7 bases). V dropped 4 bases and J dropped 5 bases, with 23 bases sitting between them. The CDR3 spans 18 residues. The V gene's germline CDR1 is SGHTA and CDR2 FQGNSA. DNA of the CDR3: TGTGCCAGCAGCTCAAGGTTGGGGGGCGGGAGAGAAACCGGGGAGCTGTTTTTT. Protein product: CASSSRLGGGRETGELFF.